Below are 19 T cell receptor beta chains sequenced from a single sample in a study of tumor-infiltrating lymphocytes in primary liver carcinoma. Unsorted whole blood yielded the blood RNA, and germline DNA was also extracted. A primer in the constant region served to generate TCR beta cDNA from 500 ng of total RNA. Three nested multiplex PCR rounds of slightly modified ARM-PCR generated TCR beta libraries. Amplification in the first two PCR rounds was performed using TRBV1-TRBV30 forward primers and a C-beta reverse primer for around 11 cycles each. TCRdb redid the calling of the multiplex PCR reads with MiXCR, one entry per CDR3 protein. The sample has some 190,000 distinct CDR3 sequences, about 55% seen once. Specimen: peripheral blood. These receptors were taken from a man between 35 and 55 years old with primary liver carcinoma and hepatitis B virus infection.

Comment on this clonotype: The final CDR3 position lacks the conserved phenylalanine or tryptophan, pointing to a likely read error. The chain combines TRBV11-2 with TRBJ2-7, with 10 nucleotides matching TRBD2. V lost 0 bases, J lost 3 bases, and 2 bases stayed unmatched. The CDR3 loop spans 15 amino acids. Germline V gene sequence: CDR1 SGHAT, CDR2 FQNNGV. For the CDR3, the DNA is TGTGCCAGCAGCTTAGAGAGACTAGCGGGCTACGAGCAGTACTCC. It codes for CASSLERLAGYEQYS.

This chain links TRBV12-3 or TRBV12-4 with TRBJ1-2, with D unclear. This CDR3 spans 13 amino acids. Trimming shortened V by 3 bases and J by 5 bases, and 10 bases separated the two germline ends. In DNA, the CDR3 is TGTGCCAGCAGTTTTCAGGCGGGGTATGGCTACACCTTC. Protein product: CASSFQAGYGYTF.

The chain employs TRBV7-9 and TRBJ2-6, with D tentatively TRBD2 (6 bases). The germline V gene encodes CDR1 SEHNR and CDR2 FQNEAQ (reference sequence). V was shortened by 5 bases and J by 1 base, with 15 bases between the two germline ends. There are 17 residues in the CDR3. CDR3 sequence reads: CASSGLFSGSGANVLTF. The CDR3 DNA follows: TGTGCCAGCAGCGGACTCTTCAGCGGGTCTGGGGCCAACGTCCTGACTTTC. The variable domain in full, with the rest retrieved from reference TRBV7-9 and TRBJ2-6, is DTGVSQNPRHKITKRGQNVTFRCDPISEHNRLYWYRQTLGQGPEFLTYFQNEAQLEKSRLLSDRFSAERPKGSFSTLEIQRTEQGDSAMYLCASSGLFSGSGANVLTFGAGSRLTVL.

As to this clonotype: At one of its ends the junction is not consistent with the germline gene, which may arise from a read error. This chain uses TRBV4-1 with TRBJ1-5, with TRBD1 as a possible D gene (5 bases). This CDR3 spans 15 amino acids. Germline V gives CDR1 MGHRA, CDR2 YSYEKL. The CDR3 here is CASGQDQRQGRPQHF. The CDR3 DNA reads as TGCGCCAGCGGCCAAGATCAACGGCAGGGACGGCCCCAGCATTTT.

The gene calls are TRBV12-3 or TRBV12-4 and TRBJ2-3, with 8 bases lining up with TRBD1. Germline trimming cut 5 bases from V and 5 bases from J; bases unmatched to any gene: 6. CDR3 length: 14 amino acids. The CDR3 is CASSLTGAVDTQYF. DNA for the CDR3: TGTGCCAGCAGTCTGACAGGGGCGGTAGATACGCAGTATTTT.

The chain uses TRBV6-6 and TRBJ2-2; D is perhaps TRBD2 (5 bases). Trimming cost V 5 bases and J 4 bases, with 8 bases left between them. The germline V gene has CDR1 MNHNY and CDR2 SVGAGI (reference sequence). The CDR3 extends over 13 amino acids. The CDR3 region is CASSGRGTGELFF. DNA of the CDR3: TGTGCCAGCAGTGGCCGGGGCACCGGGGAGCTGTTTTTT.

The chain joins TRBV6-2 or TRBV6-3 to TRBJ2-2; a weak D match, TRBD2 (5 bases). V was cut by 5 bases and J by 6 bases, with 22 bases left in between. CDR3 size: 17 residues. The germline V gene encodes CDR1 MNHEY and CDR2 SVGEGT. As DNA, the CDR3 is TGTGCCAGCAGTCCCGCCCACGGGAAGGTGGGTTCCGGGGAGCTGTTTTTT. It yields the protein CASSPAHGKVGSGELFF.

The V and J genes are TRBV6-1 and TRBJ2-5; D unresolved. The CDR3 consists of 13 residues. The ends were cut back, 7 bases at V and 9 bases at J, with 18 bases in the middle. From germline, CDR1 is MNHNS and CDR2 SASEGT. For the CDR3, the DNA is TGTGCCAGCAACGACCGAGGAGACGAGGCCCAGTACTTC. It specifies CASNDRGDEAQYF.

Points on this clonotype: One junction end disagrees with the germline gene, perhaps due to a read error. The rearrangement uses TRBV11-2 and TRBJ1-4; D unresolved. The CDR3 contains 13 residues. The germline V gene has CDR1 SGHAT and CDR2 FQNNGV. CDR3 sequence: CARSLVLNERLFF. In nucleotides, the CDR3 is TGTGCCAGGAGCTTAGTCCTTAATGAAAGACTGTTTTTT.

The rearrangement joins TRBV11-1 to TRBJ2-4; D not resolved. The CDR3 extends over 17 amino acids. Germline lookup yields CDR1 SGHAT and CDR2 FQDESV (reference sequence). Trimming took off 5 bases at V and 0 bases at J, with 17 bases between the two ends. CDR3 region: CASSKGWMFGAKNIQYF. The DNA for the CDR3 is TGTGCCAGCAGCAAAGGGTGGATGTTTGGAGCCAAAAACATTCAGTACTTC.

The chain uses TRBV6-6 and TRBJ1-1; 7 bases map to TRBD1. Germline CDR1 reads MNHNY; CDR2 reads SVGAGI (reference sequence). CDR3 length: 19 residues. Trimming removed 1 base from V and 3 bases from J; junction bases left unmatched: 17. CDR3 loop: CASSYLGRGGESSDTEAFF. The CDR3 DNA reads as TGTGCCAGCAGTTACTTGGGGAGAGGGGGCGAAAGTTCGGACACTGAAGCTTTCTTT.

Details on this clonotype: One junction end does not reproduce the germline sequence, and a read error may be involved. This chain connects TRBV12-3 or TRBV12-4 to TRBJ2-7; 8 bases agree with TRBD2. This CDR3 is 15 amino acids long. The CDR3 loop is CAGSRTSRTPYEQYF. CDR3 in DNA: TGTGCCGGCAGTCGGACTAGCAGAACTCCCTACGAGCAGTACTTC.

V gene TRBV11-2 combines with J gene TRBJ1-4; TRBD1 is a possible D gene (5 bases). The CDR3 totals 14 residues. V lost 9 bases to trimming and J lost 8 bases, with 19 bases between them. Germline V gene lookup returns CDR1 SGHAT and CDR2 FQNNGV. CDR3 residues: CARSIEVGDEKLFF. DNA for the CDR3: TGTGCCAGGAGCATAGAGGTTGGGGACGAAAAACTGTTTTTT. The variable domain in full, with the rest retrieved from reference TRBV11-2 and TRBJ1-4, is EAGVAQSPRYKIIEKRQSVAFWCNPISGHATLYWYQQILGQGPKLLIQFQNNGVVDDSQLPKDRFSAERLKGVDSTLKIQPAKLEDSAVYLCARSIEVGDEKLFFGSGTQLSVL.

The J gene is TRBJ2-1, the V gene TRBV5-5; 10 positions agree with TRBD2. V trimming: 3 bases; J trimming: 7 bases; junction bases outside the gene matches: 7. This CDR3 region has 15 residues. CDR1 and CDR2 (germline): SGHKS, YYEKEE (reference sequence). The DNA for the CDR3 is TGTGCCAGCAGCTCCGGACTAGCGGAGTTTAATGAGCAGTTCTTC. This translates into CASSSGLAEFNEQFF.

This chain links TRBV30 with TRBJ2-7; D is possibly TRBD2 (5 bases). CDR1 is GTSNPN and CDR2 is SVGIG in the germline V gene (reference sequence). CDR3 length: 14 amino acids. V gave up 3 bases and J gave up 0 bases, with 12 bases separating them. DNA of the CDR3: TGTGCCTGGAGCCAGCCGGGGAGCTCCTACGAGCAGTACTTC. Its protein is CAWSQPGSSYEQYF.

Concerning this clonotype itself: The junction departs from germline at one end; a sequencing error may be responsible. This chain uses TRBV10-3 with TRBJ2-1, with D tentatively TRBD1 (5 bases). This CDR3 has 13 residues. Germline CDR1 and CDR2: ENHRY and SYGVKD. The CDR3 loop is CAISGDEQGEQLF. In DNA, the CDR3 is TGTGCCATCAGTGGCGACGAGCAGGGTGAGCAGCTCTTC.

The chain couples TRBV10-3 to TRBJ2-4; no clear D. Germline lookup yields CDR1 ENHRY and CDR2 SYGVKD. This CDR3 contains 14 residues. Trimming removed 10 bases from V and 4 bases from J, with 17 bases in between. This CDR3 reads CATPGPTPKNIQYF. The CDR3 DNA reads as TGTGCCACGCCCGGGCCGACGCCAAAAAACATTCAGTACTTC.

Note on this clonotype: Compared with germline, one end of the junction differs, possibly owing to a read error. The rearrangement joins TRBV5-4 to TRBJ2-7, with D uncertain. Germline V lookup: CDR1 SGHNT, CDR2 YYREEE (reference sequence). The CDR3 extends over 11 amino acids. The CDR3 bases are TGTGCCAGCAGCTACCTCGTCGAGCAGTATTTC. Its protein is CASSYLVEQYF.

A few counts support this clonotype. V usage is TRBV6-1 and J usage is TRBJ2-7; TRBD2 matches 7 bases. The CDR3 runs 15 residues. The junction had 3 bases not matched to a gene; V was cut back by 0 bases and J by 1 base. Germline V gives CDR1 MNHNS, CDR2 SASEGT. The CDR3, as DNA: TGTGCCAGCAGTGAAGCCCACGGGAGGTCCTACGAGCAGTACTTC. Translation gives CASSEAHGRSYEQYF.